This T cell receptor (beta chain) is from a study of blood T cells in healthy people across ages. Broader study findings: Considered underestimates were the diversity estimates obtained from one million T cells. The fall in TCR beta diversity per million T cells was roughly linear with age.

This clonotype was observed once. The target antigen is unknown. Healthy Caucasians from Russia aged roughly 6 to 95 served as donors. V lost 3 bases, J lost 6 bases, and 10 bases stayed unmatched. The CDR3 is 15 amino acids. Germline CDR1 reads MNHEY; CDR2 reads SMNVEV (reference sequence). Together with a sample-barcoded 5' primer, a J-beta primer mix was included in a second PCR lasting about 6 to 11 cycles. TCRdb re-called the 5' RACE reads with MiXCR, one entry per CDR3 protein. The data hold over a million distinct CDR3 sequences, with 42% observed a single time. Sequenced: blood. The clonotype originates from a woman aged 18-29 years in good health. This chain joins TRBV27 and TRBJ1-2, with 7 nucleotides matching TRBD1. CDR3 nucleotide sequence: TGTGCCAGCAGTTTCCAAGGGGGACAGCCTGATGGCTACACCTTC. Its protein product is CASSFQGGQPDGYTF.